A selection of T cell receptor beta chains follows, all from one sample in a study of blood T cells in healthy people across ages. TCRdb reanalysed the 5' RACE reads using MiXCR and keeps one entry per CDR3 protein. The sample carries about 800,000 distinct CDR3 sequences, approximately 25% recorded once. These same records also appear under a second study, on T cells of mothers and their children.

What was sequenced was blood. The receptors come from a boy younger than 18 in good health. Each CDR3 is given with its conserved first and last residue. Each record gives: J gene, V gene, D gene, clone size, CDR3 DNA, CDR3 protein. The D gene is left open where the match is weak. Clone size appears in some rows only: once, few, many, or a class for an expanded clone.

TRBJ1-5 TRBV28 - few TGTGCCAGCAGTGGCCGGGACTACAAGGGCAATCAGCCCCAGCATTTT CASSGRDYKGNQPQHF
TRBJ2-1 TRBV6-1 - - TGTGCCGGCAGTGAATCGAAGCGCTCCTACAATGAGCAGTTCTTC CAGSESKRSYNEQFF
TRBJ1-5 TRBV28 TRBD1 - TGTGCCACCCGTTTGAGGGGGCTAGGCAATCAGCCCCAGCATTTT CATRLRGLGNQPQHF
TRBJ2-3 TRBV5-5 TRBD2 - TGTGCCAGCAGCCCGAGCGGGGGGCCCCGAACCGGCACAGATACGCAGTATTTT CASSPSGGPRTGTDTQYF
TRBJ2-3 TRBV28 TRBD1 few TGTGCCAGCAGTGAAAGAACAGGGGGCGTGAGGACAGATACGCAGTATTTT CASSERTGGVRTDTQYF
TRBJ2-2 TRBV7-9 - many TGTGCCAGCAGCTTATCAGAAACCCCCGGGGAGCTGTTTTTT CASSLSETPGELFF
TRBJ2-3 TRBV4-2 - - TGTGCCAGCAGCCTAGCCGGGGAGATGCAGTATTTT CASSLAGEMQYF
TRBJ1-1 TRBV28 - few TGTGCCAGCACCACCAACGGCGCTGAAGCTTTCTTT CASTTNGAEAFF
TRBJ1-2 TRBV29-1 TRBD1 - TGCAGCGCCCTGACAGGGGCAGGCTATGGCTACACCTTC CSALTGAGYGYTF
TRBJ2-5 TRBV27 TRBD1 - TGTGCCAGCAGTCCCTGGGGACAGGGGGCCACAGAGACCCAGTACTTC CASSPWGQGATETQYF
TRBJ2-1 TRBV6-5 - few TGTGCCAGCAGTTACTCGGCGGGTGGGGGAGATGAGCAGTTCTTC CASSYSAGGGDEQFF
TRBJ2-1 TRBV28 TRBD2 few TGTGCCAGCACACTCCCGGGACTAGCGGACAATGAGCAGTTCTTC CASTLPGLADNEQFF
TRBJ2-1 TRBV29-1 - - TGCAGCGTTGTGAGTGATGTTGAGCAGTTCTTC CSVVSDVEQFF
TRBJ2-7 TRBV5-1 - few TGCGCCAGCAGCTTGGCAGCAGGGTTGGGCTACGAGCAGTACTTC CASSLAAGLGYEQYF